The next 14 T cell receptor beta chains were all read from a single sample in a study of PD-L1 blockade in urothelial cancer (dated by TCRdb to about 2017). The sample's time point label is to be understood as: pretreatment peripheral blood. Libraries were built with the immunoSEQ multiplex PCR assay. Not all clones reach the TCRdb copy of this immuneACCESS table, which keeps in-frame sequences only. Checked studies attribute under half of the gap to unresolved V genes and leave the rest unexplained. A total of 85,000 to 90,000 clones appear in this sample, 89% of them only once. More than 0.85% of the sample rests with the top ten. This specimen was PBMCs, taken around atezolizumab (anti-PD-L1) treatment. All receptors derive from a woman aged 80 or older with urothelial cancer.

CDR3 nucleotide sequence: TGTGCCAGCAGCCCGGCAGACAGGGCTCAGGGAAACACCATATATTTT. Translation gives CASSPADRAQGNTIYF. This chain uses TRBV9 with TRBJ1-3; TRBD1 matches 7 bases. Germline CDR1 reads SGDLS; CDR2 reads YYNGEE. Trimming removed 4 bases from V and 4 bases from J; junction bases left unmatched: 11. This CDR3 comprises 16 residues.

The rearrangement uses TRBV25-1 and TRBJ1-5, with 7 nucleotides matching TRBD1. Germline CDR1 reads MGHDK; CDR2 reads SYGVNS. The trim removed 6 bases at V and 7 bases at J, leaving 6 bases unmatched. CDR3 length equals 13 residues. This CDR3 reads CASSPRQGQPQHF. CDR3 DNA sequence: TGTGCCAGCAGCCCTCGACAGGGACAGCCCCAGCATTTT.

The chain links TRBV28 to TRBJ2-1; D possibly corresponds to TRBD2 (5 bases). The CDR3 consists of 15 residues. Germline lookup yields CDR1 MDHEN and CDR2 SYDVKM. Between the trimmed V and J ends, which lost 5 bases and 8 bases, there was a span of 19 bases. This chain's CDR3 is CASSTATTLLDEQFF. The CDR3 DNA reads TGTGCCAGCAGTACGGCGACTACCCTACTGGATGAGCAGTTCTTC.

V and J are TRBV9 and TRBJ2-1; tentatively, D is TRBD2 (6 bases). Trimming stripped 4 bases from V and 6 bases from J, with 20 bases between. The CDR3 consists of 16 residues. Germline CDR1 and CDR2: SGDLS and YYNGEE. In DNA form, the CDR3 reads TGTGCCAGCAGCCCAGGCGTGGGGGGAGCGGGCAATGAGCAGTTCTTC. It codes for CASSPGVGGAGNEQFF. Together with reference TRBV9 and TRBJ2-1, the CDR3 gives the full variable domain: DSGVTQTPKHLITATGQRVTLRCSPRSGDLSVYWYQQSLDQGLQFLIQYYNGEERAKGNILERFSAQQFPDLHSELNLSSLELGDSALYFCASSPGVGGAGNEQFFGPGTRLTVL.

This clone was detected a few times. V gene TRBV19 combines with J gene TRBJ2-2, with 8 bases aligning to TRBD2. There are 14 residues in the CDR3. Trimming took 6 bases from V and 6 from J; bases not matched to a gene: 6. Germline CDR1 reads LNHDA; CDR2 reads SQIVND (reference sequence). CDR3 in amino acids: CASSKAGAAGELFF. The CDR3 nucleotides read TGTGCCAGTAGCAAAGCGGGAGCGGCCGGGGAGCTGTTTTTT.

The chain's CDR3 is CASSPGVSGTEAFF. CDR3 sequence (DNA): TGTGCCAGCAGTCCGGGGGTATCGGGCACTGAAGCTTTCTTT. The chain recombines TRBV6-4 with TRBJ1-1, with a possible D match to TRBD1 (5 bases). The V gene lost 5 bases and the J gene lost 4 bases, with 14 bases spanning the gap. The CDR3 is 14 amino acids. Looked up from germline, CDR1 is MRHNA and CDR2 is SNTAGT.

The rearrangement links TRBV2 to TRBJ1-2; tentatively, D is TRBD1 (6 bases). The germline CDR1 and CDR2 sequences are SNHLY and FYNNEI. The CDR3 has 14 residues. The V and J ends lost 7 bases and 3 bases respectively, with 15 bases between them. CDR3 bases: TGTGCCAGCATATGGACAGACCTCTACTATGGCTACACCTTC. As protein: CASIWTDLYYGYTF.

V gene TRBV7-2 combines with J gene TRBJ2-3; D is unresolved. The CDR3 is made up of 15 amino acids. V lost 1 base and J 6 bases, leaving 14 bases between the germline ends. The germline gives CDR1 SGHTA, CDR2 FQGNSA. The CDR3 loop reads CASSLGSTSSDTQYF. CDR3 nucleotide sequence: TGTGCCAGCAGCTTAGGGTCGACATCCTCTGATACGCAGTATTTT.

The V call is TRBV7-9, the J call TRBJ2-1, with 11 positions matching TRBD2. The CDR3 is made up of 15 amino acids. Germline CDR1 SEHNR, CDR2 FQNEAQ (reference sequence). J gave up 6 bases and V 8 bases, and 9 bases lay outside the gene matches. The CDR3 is CASGSGTSGFNEQFF. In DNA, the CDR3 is TGTGCCAGCGGCTCCGGGACTAGCGGTTTCAATGAGCAGTTCTTC.

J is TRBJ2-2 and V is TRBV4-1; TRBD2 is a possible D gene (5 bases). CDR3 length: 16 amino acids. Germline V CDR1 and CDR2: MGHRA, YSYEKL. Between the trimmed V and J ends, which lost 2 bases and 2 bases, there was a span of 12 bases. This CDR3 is CASSQRGNLNTGELFF. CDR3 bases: TGCGCCAGCAGCCAACGGGGTAACCTAAACACCGGGGAGCTGTTTTTT.

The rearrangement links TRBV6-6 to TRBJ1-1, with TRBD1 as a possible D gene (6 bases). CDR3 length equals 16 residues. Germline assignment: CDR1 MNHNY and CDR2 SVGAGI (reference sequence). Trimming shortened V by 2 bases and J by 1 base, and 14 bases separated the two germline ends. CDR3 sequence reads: CASSYGPGAGNTEAFF. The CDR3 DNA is TGTGCCAGCAGTTACGGGCCAGGGGCCGGGAACACTGAAGCTTTCTTT.

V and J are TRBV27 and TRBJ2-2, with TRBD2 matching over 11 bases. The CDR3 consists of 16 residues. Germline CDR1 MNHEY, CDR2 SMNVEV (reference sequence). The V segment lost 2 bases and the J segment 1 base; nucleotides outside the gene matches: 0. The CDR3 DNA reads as TGTGCCAGCAGTTTACTAGCGGGAGGGAACACCGGGGAGCTGTTTTTT. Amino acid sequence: CASSLLAGGNTGELFF.

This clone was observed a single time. In DNA, the CDR3 is TGTGCCAGCCGGACGGGATTGGTCACAGATACGCAGTATTTT. This gives the protein CASRTGLVTDTQYF. This chain uses TRBV11-2 with TRBJ2-3; weak D call: TRBD2 (5 bases). Between the trimmed V and J ends, which lost 8 bases and 2 bases, there was a span of 14 bases. The CDR3 spans 14 residues. Germline V CDR1 and CDR2: SGHAT, FQNNGV.

The CDR3 DNA reads TGTGCCAGCAGTGCCCGAACTAGCGGGAGGGGCAATGAGCAGTTCTTC. Translating gives CASSARTSGRGNEQFF. The chain is built from TRBV6-6 and TRBJ2-1; TRBD2 agrees at 13 bases. CDR1 and CDR2 from the germline V gene are MNHNY and SVGAGI (reference sequence). Trimming at V came to 5 bases and at J to 6 bases, leaving 7 bases not matched to a gene. The length of the CDR3 is 16 residues.